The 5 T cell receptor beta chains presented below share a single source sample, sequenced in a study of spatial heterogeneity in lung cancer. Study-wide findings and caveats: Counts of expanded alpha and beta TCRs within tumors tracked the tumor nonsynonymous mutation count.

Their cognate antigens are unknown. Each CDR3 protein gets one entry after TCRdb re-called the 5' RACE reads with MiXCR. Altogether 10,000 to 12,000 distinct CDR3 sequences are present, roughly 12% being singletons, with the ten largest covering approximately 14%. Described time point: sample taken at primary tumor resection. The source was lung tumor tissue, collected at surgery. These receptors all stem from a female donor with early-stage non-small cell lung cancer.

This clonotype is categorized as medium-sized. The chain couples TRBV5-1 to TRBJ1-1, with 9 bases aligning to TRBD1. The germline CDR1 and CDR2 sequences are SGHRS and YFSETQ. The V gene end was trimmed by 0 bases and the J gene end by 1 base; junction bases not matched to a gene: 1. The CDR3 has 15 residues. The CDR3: CASSLAGQGNTEAFF. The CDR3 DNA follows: TGCGCCAGCAGCTTGGCGGGACAGGGGAACACTGAAGCTTTCTTT.

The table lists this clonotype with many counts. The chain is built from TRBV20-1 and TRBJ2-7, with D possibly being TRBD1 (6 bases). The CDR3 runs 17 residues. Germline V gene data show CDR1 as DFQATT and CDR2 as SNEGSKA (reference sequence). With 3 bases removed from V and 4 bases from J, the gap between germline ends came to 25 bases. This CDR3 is CSASIPAGTGQKYEQYF. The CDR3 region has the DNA TGCAGTGCTAGTATACCTGCCGGGACGGGACAAAAGTACGAGCAGTACTTC.

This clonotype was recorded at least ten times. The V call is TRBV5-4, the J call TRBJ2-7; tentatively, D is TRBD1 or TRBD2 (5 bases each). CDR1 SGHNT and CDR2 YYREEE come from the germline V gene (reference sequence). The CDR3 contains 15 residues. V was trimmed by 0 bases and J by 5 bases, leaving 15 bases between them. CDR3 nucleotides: TGTGCCAGCAGCTTGGCCCCTGGGGGATTGAACGAGCAGTACTTC. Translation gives CASSLAPGGLNEQYF. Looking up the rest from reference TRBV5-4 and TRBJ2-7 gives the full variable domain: ETGVTQSPTHLIKTRGQQVTLRCSSQSGHNTVSWYQQALGQGPQFIFQYYREEENGRGNFPPRFSGLQFPNYSSELNVNALELDDSALYLCASSLAPGGLNEQYFGPGTRLTVT.

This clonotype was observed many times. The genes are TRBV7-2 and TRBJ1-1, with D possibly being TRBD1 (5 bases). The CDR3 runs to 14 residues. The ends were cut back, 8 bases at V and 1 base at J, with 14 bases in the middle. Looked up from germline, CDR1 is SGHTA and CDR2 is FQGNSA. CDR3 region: CASGSTGSNTEAFF. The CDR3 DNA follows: TGTGCCAGCGGTTCTACAGGTTCGAACACTGAAGCTTTCTTT. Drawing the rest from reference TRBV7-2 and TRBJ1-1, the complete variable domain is GAGVSQSPSNKVTEKGKDVELRCDPISGHTALYWYRQSLGQGLEFLIYFQGNSAPDKSGLPSDRFSAERTGGSVSTLTIQRTQQEDSAVYLCASGSTGSNTEAFFGQGTRLTVV.

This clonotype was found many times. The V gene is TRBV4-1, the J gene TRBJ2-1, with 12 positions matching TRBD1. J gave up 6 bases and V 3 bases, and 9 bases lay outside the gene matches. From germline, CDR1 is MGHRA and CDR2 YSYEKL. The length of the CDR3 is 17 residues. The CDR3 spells CASSQPARDRGRNEQFF. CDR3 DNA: TGCGCCAGCAGCCAGCCGGCCCGGGACAGGGGGCGCAATGAGCAGTTCTTC.